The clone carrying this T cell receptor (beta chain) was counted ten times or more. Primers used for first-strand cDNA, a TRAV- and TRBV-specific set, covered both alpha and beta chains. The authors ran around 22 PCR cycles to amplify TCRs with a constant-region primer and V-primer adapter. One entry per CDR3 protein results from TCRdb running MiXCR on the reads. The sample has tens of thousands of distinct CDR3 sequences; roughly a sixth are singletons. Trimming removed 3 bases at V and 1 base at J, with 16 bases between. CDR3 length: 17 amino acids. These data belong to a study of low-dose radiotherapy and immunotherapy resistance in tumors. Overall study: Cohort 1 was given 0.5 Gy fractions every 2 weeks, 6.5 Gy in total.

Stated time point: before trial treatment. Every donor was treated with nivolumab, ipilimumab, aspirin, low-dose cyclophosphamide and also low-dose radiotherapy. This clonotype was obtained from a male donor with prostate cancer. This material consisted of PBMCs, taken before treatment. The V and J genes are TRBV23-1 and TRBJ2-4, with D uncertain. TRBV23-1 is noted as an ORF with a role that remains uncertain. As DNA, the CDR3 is TGCGCCAGCAGTCATTCGGGCCTCAGGTTGGCCAAAAACATTCAGTACTTC. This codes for CASSHSGLRLAKNIQYF.